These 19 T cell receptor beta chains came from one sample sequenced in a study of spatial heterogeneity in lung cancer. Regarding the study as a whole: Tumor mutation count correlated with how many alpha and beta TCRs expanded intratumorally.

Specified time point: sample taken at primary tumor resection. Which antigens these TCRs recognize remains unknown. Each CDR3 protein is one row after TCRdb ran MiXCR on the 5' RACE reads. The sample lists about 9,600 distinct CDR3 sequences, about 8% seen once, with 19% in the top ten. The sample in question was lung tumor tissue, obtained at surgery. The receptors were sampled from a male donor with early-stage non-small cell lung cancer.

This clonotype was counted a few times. CDR3 bases: TGTGCCAGCAGTTATAGGGCGGACTTCCAGTTCTTC. Protein product: CASSYRADFQFF. This chain uses TRBV6-2 or TRBV6-3 with TRBJ2-1; a weak D match, TRBD2 (5 bases). Deletions cut 3 bases from V and 13 bases from J, with 13 bases between. The CDR3 sequence is 12 residues long. Looked up from germline, CDR1 is MNHEY and CDR2 is SVGEGT.

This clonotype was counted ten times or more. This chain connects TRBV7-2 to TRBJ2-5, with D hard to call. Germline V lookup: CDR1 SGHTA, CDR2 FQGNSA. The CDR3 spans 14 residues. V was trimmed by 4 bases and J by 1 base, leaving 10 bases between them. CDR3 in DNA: TGTGCCAGCAGCTATTGGACGGTCCAAGAGACCCAGTACTTC. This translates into CASSYWTVQETQYF. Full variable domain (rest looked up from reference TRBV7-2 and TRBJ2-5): GAGVSQSPSNKVTEKGKDVELRCDPISGHTALYWYRQSLGQGLEFLIYFQGNSAPDKSGLPSDRFSAERTGGSVSTLTIQRTQQEDSAVYLCASSYWTVQETQYFGPGTRLLVL.

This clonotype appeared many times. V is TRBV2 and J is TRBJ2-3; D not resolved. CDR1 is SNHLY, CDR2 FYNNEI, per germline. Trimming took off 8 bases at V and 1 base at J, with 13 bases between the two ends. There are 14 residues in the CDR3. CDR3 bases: TGTGCCAGCGGCGGCGTCGTTGGCACAGATACGCAGTATTTT. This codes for CASGGVVGTDTQYF.

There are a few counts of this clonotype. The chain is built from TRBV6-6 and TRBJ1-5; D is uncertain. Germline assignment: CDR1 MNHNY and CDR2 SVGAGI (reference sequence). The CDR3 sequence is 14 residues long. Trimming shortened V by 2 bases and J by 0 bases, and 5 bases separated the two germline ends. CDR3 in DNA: TGTGCCAGCAGTTACGGGGATAGCAATCAGCCCCAGCATTTT. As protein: CASSYGDSNQPQHF.

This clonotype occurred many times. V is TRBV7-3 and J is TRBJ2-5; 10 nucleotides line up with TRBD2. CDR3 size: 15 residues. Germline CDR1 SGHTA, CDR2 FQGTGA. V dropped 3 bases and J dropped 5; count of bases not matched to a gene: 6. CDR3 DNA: TGTGCCAGCAGCTTCCTAGCGGGGGCCGGGGAGACCCAGTACTTC. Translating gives CASSFLAGAGETQYF.

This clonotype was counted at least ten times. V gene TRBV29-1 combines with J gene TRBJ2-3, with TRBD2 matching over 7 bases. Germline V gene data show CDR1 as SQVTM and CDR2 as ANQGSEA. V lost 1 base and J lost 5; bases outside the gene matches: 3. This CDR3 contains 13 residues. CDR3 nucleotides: TGCAGCGTTGAAGTTAAGCGGGGAGATACGCAGTATTTT. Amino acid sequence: CSVEVKRGDTQYF.

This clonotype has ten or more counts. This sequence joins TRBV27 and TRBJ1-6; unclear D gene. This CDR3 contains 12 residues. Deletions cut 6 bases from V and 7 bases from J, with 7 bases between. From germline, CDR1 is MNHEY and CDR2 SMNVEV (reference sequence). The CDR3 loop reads CASRALNSPLHF. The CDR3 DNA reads TGTGCCAGCAGGGCACTCAATTCACCCCTCCACTTT.

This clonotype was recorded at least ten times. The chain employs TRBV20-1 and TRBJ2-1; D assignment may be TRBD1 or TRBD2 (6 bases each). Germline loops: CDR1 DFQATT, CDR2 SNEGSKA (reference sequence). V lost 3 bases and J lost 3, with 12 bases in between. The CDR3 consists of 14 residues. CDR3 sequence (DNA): TGCAGTGCTAGTCCCGGGGGCGGCTACAATGAGCAGTTCTTC. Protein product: CSASPGGGYNEQFF.

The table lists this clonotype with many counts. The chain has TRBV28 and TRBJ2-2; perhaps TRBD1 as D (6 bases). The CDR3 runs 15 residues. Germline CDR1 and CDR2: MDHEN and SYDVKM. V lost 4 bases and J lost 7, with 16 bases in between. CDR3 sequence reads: CASSSPRGTVGELFF. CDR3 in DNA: TGTGCCAGCAGTTCCCCCAGGGGTACGGTCGGGGAGCTGTTTTTT.

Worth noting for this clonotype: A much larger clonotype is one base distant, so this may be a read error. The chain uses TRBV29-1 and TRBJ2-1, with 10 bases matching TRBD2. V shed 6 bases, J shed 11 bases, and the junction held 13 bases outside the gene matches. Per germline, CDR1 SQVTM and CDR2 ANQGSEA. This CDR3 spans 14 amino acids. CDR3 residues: CSVQREGRGDKQFF. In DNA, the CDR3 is TGCAGCGTACAGCGGGAGGGCCGGGGAGATAAGCAGTTCTTC.

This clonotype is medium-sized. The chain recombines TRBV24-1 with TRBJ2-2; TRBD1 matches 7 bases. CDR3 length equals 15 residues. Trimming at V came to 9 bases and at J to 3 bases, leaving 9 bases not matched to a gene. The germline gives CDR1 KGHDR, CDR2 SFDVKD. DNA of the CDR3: TGTGCCACCGGGGGACAGCCTTGGGACACCGGGGAGCTGTTTTTT. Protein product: CATGGQPWDTGELFF.

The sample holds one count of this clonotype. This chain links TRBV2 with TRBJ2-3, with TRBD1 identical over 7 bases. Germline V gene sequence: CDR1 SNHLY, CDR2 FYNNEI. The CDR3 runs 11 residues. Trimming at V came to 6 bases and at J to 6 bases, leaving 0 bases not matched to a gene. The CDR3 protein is CASRDRDTQYF. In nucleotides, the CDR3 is TGTGCCAGCAGGGACAGGGATACGCAGTATTTT. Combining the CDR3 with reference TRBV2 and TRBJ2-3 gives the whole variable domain EPEVTQTPSHQVTQMGQEVILRCVPISNHLYFYWYRQILGQKVEFLVSFYNNEISEKSEIFDDQFSVERPDGSNFTLKIRSTKLEDSAMYFCASRDRDTQYFGPGTRLTVL.

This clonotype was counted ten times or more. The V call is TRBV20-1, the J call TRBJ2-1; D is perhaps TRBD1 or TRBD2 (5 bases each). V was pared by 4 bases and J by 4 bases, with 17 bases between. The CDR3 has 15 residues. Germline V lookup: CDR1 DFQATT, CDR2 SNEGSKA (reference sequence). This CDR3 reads CSATRDLSWYNEQFF. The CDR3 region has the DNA TGCAGTGCTACCCGGGACCTCTCGTGGTACAATGAGCAGTTCTTC.

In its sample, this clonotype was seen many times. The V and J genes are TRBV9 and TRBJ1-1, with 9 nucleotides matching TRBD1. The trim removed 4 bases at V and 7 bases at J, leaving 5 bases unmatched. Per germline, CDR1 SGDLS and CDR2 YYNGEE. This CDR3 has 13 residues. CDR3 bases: TGTGCCAGCAGCCCACAGGGGGCGGGTGAAGCTTTCTTT. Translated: CASSPQGAGEAFF.

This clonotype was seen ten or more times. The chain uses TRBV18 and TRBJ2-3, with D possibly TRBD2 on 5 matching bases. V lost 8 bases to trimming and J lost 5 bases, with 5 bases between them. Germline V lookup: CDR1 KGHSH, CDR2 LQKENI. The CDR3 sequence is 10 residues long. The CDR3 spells CASREDTQYF. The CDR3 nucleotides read TGTGCCAGCCGGGAAGATACGCAGTATTTT.

The CDR3 region has the DNA TGTGCCAGCAGCGTAGGTCTAGCACTCAGCACAGATACGCAGTATTTT. Its translation is CASSVGLALSTDTQYF. The chain is built from TRBV9 and TRBJ2-3, with D tentatively TRBD2 (5 bases). Germline V gene sequence: CDR1 SGDLS, CDR2 YYNGEE. The ends were cut back, 0 bases at V and 0 bases at J, with 11 bases in the middle. The CDR3 is made up of 16 amino acids.

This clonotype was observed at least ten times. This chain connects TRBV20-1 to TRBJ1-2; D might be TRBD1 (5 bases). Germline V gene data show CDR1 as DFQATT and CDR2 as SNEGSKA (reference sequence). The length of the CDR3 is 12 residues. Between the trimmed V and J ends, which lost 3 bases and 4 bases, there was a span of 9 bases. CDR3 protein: CSARGQIYGYTF. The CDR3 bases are TGCAGTGCTAGGGGGCAAATCTATGGCTACACCTTC.

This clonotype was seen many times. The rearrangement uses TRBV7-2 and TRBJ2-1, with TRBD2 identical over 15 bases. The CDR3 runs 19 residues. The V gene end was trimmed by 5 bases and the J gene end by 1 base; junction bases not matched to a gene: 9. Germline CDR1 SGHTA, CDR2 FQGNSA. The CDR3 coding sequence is TGTGCCAGCAGCCAAGGGACTAGCGGGGGGCGCCGATCCTACAATGAGCAGTTCTTC. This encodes CASSQGTSGGRRSYNEQFF.

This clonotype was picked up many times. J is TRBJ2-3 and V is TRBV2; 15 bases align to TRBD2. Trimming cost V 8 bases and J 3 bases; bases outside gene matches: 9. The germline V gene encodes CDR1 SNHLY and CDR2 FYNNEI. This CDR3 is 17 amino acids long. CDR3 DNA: TGTGCCAGCTCGCCGCTTGGGACTAGCGGGGGGACAGATACGCAGTATTTT. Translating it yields CASSPLGTSGGTDTQYF.